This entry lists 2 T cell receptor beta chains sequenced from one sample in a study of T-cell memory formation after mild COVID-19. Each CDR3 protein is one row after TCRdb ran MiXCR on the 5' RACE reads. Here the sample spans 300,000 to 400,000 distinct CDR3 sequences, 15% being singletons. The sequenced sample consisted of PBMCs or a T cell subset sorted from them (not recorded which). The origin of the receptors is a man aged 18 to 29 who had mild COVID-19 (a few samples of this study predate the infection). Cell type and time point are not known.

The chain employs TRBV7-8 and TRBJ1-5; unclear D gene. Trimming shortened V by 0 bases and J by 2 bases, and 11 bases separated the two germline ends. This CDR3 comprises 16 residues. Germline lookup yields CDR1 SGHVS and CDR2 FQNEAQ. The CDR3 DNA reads TGTGCCAGCAGCTTAGCAGGACTTGGCGGCAATCAGCCCCAGCATTTT. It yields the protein CASSLAGLGGNQPQHF.

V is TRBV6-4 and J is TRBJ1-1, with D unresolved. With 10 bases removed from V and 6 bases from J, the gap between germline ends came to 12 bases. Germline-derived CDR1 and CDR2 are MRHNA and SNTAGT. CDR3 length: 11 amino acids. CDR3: CATPGYPEAFF. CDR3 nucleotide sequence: TGTGCCACCCCCGGGTATCCTGAAGCTTTCTTT.